This T cell receptor beta chain was documented in a study of control samples from healthy donors and cancer patients. Libraries were prepared by immunoSEQ multiplex PCR; TCRdb keeps only in-frame clonotypes and omits some of them. This table has over 60,000 clones, about 90% appearing once. About this clone: Other nucleotide sequences in the sample specify the same CDR3.

Germline V CDR1 and CDR2: KGHSH, LQKENI. With 1 base removed from V and 5 bases from J, the gap between germline ends came to 8 bases. This CDR3 comprises 13 residues. This sequence was found in a woman aged 60 to 75 with head and neck cancer. Sequenced: PBMCs. This chain joins TRBV18 and TRBJ1-1; D gene unclear. The CDR3 spells CASSPRQETEAFF. The CDR3 nucleotides are TGTGCCAGCTCACCACGGCAGGAAACTGAAGCTTTCTTT.